This T cell receptor beta chain was identified in a study of monozygotic twins with inflammatory bowel disease (dated by TCRdb to between 2018 and 2020). Notes on the research overall: In total, 28 monozygotic twin pairs made up the full study: 19 Danish pairs, all IBD-discordant, plus nine German pairs, of which four were IBD-concordant and five were IBD-discordant. The search for disease-associated traits relied mainly on comparing, within discordant pairs, IBD patients with their genetically identical healthy co-twins. Each individual had, on average, about 151 000 unique TCRalpha sequences and 181 000 unique TCRbeta sequences available for analysis.

In regard to this clonotype: The antigen it recognizes is unknown.

From each donor, a roughly 2.6 ml peripheral blood sample was collected into PAXgene tubes and stored at -80 degrees C. Total RNA was isolated from whole blood with the PAXgene blood miRNA kit on an automated QIAcube, without T cell sorting. Peripheral blood from monozygotic twin pairs, either concordant or discordant for inflammatory bowel disease, underwent deep TCRalpha and TCRbeta repertoire profiling that used unique molecular barcoding. For every twin pair, smoking habits were documented, and each individual was categorised as a current, former or never smoker. The library came from 5' RACE. Preparation of each TCR library used 3,500 to 4,500 ng of total RNA. For each sample, cDNA was synthesized in eight separate reactions using SMARTScribe reverse transcriptase. During cDNA synthesis, template switching was used to introduce unique molecular identifiers that contained a 6-nucleotide sample barcode. Amplification of TCRalpha and TCRbeta cDNA involved two nested PCRs of 16 and 9 cycles, and each PCR was followed by bead purification. Before amplification, cDNA was treated with uracil DNA-glycosylase and purified using the QIAquick PCR purification kit. The second PCR added Illumina TruSeq-compatible adapters along with sample-specific barcodes. TapeStation and Qubit were used to check library quality and concentration, and 5 to 6.5 ng of each library was pooled. The pooled libraries were sequenced with 2 x 100 bp reads and custom sequencing primers on an Illumina HiSeq2500 single-index Rapid Run. In the authors' own workflow: UMI-based consensus assembly with MiGEC version 1.2.6 was used to correct PCR and sequencing errors. MiXCR version 2.1.1 handled V(D)J alignment, clonotype assembly and CDR3 extraction. Normalisation of gene usage, clonotype sharing and MAIT/NKT TCR abundance was achieved by analysing the top 1000, 10 000 and 20 000 clonotypes per sample. Diversity was computed as the inverse Simpson index with the vegan R package after downsampling to 27 000 UMIs. Statistical testing used paired Mann-Whitney U tests on the discordant twin pairs and applied Benjamini-Hochberg correction for multiple testing. Reads reprocessed by TCRdb are summarized as one entry per CDR3 protein sequence, and DNA is absent. These V and J calls are TCRdb output, not the study's own analysis. The sample table holds around 200,000 distinct CDR3 sequences. Of the sample, roughly 1.7% is held by the ten largest clones.

The full study reports these points: TCRbeta repertoire diversity, by inverse Simpson index, was decreased in IBD patients compared with their healthy co-twins. The analysis was unable to tell different T cell subtypes apart. The results gave no support for a single strong signal or clonotype linked to IBD. Fewer clonotypes were shared with other individuals by IBD patients than by healthy twins, most markedly in patients showing signs of disease activity. Concordant and discordant twins showed no difference in repertoire similarity, possibly because of limited statistical power. Differing immunosuppressive treatments among patients may have added background noise and inter-individual variability to the repertoires.

The sample taken for sequencing was blood. This clonotype was sampled from a human donor with ulcerative colitis or Crohn's disease, or a healthy co-twin of an affected twin (not recorded which).

Here the CDR3 is given as CAISEGEDLRETQYF. This sequence uses TRBV10-3 and TRBJ2-5; TCRdb lists TRBD2, though no DNA is available to test this call. Counted from cysteine to phenylalanine, this CDR3 has 15 amino acids. A DNA sequence was not provided. In the germline V gene, CDR1 corresponds to ENHRY and CDR2 to SYGVKD.